A single sample gave rise to the 18 T cell receptor beta chains below, sequenced in a study of T cells in women clearing cervical HPV infection. Clones were sequenced by immunoSEQ multiplex PCR, and TCRdb holds only the in-frame ones, with some missing. This listing includes tens of thousands of clones. Sequenced input: blood buffy coat. These receptors all stem from a woman between 18 and 75 years old with a cervical HPV16 infection that either progressed to CIN3+ or cleared (not recorded which).

On this clone: The CDR3 end lies 3 residues beyond the end of the read and is filled in from the germline J gene. The rearrangement links TRBV30 to TRBJ2-5; 9 nucleotides agree with TRBD2. The CDR3 is made up of 15 amino acids. Germline trimming cut 7 bases from V and 1 base from J; bases unmatched to any gene: 10. The germline CDR1 and CDR2 sequences are GTSNPN and SVGIG (reference sequence). CDR3 DNA (partial): TGTGCCTTCCGGAGGGCGGGGGGGGCCCAAGAGACC. Amino acids: CAFRRAGGAQET. The CDR3, in full, reads CAFRRAGGAQETQYF.

In the case of this clone: A junction boundary mismatches the germline segment, possibly from a read error. The CDR3 goes on 3 residues after the read ends, and that part is filled in from the germline J gene. This same CDR3 is encoded by further DNA sequences in the sample. V is TRBV29-1 and J is TRBJ1-3, with 7 bases identical to TRBD1. The CDR3 is made up of 13 amino acids. Germline CDR1 and CDR2: SQVTM and ANQGSEA. The sequenced CDR3 bases are TGCAGCGTTGAGGGACAGACCGGAAACACG. Translating it yields CSVEGQTGNT. The whole CDR3 protein is CSVEGQTGNTIYF.

Comment on this clone: The CDR3 end falls 3 residues outside the read, so it is completed with the germline J gene. V is TRBV5-1 and J is TRBJ2-5; TRBD1 agrees at 7 bases. The germline V gene encodes CDR1 SGHRS and CDR2 YFSETQ. This CDR3 comprises 14 residues. V trimming: 4 bases; J trimming: 5 bases; junction bases outside the gene matches: 8. Incomplete CDR3 DNA: TGCGCCAGCAGCCAGAGGGTCAGGGGGGAGACC. It translates to CASSQRVRGET. The CDR3 reads in full as CASSQRVRGETQYF.

A note on this clone: The CDR3 goes on 3 residues after the read ends, and that part is filled in from the germline J gene. The genes are TRBV2 and TRBJ1-1; 7 bases fit TRBD1. Per germline, CDR1 SNHLY and CDR2 FYNNEI. The V segment lost 6 bases and the J segment 1 base; nucleotides outside the gene matches: 8. This CDR3 has 15 amino acids. CDR3 bases read: TGTGCCAGCAGAGAACGACAGGGCGGGAACACTGAA. Protein product: CASRERQGGNTE. The whole CDR3 protein reads CASRERQGGNTEAFF.

On this clone itself: Coverage ceases 3 residues before the CDR3 finishes, and the germline J gene fills in the end. V usage is TRBV30 and J usage is TRBJ2-2; 10 bases match TRBD1. Looked up from germline, CDR1 is GTSNPN and CDR2 is SVGIG (reference sequence). There are 14 residues in the CDR3. Partial CDR3 DNA: TGTGCCTGGAGTGTACTGGGACAGGGGCAAAAG. Translation: CAWSVLGQGQK. The full CDR3 protein is CAWSVLGQGQKLFF.

As for this clone: The read finishes 3 residues shy of the CDR3 end, and the germline J gene is used to complete it. J is TRBJ2-3 and V is TRBV7-7, with D hard to call. With 1 base removed from V and 0 bases from J, the gap between germline ends came to 8 bases. There are 15 residues in the CDR3. Germline V gene sequence: CDR1 SSHAT, CDR2 FNYEAQ (reference sequence). CDR3 region: CASSLGYGSTDTQYF. CDR3 DNA, as far as it was read: TGTGCCAGCAGCTTAGGGTACGGGAGCACAGATACG.

Worth noting for this clone: The read stops 3 residues short of the end of the CDR3; the missing end is completed from the germline J gene. This chain uses TRBV5-1 with TRBJ1-2; TRBD1 is a possible D gene (6 bases). CDR1 is SGHRS, CDR2 YFSETQ, per germline. There are 14 residues in the CDR3. The V end lost 0 bases, the J end lost 1 base, and 7 bases lay between the germline ends. Incomplete CDR3 DNA: TGCGCCAGCAGCTTGGGGGACAATAACTATGGC. Residues: CASSLGDNNYG. The complete CDR3 protein is CASSLGDNNYGYTF.

Note on this clone: The read terminates 3 residues ahead of where the CDR3 ends, so the germline J gene completes it. At the DNA level, this CDR3 is encoded by other sequences in the same sample as well. This chain links TRBV7-2 with TRBJ1-3, with D maybe TRBD1 (5 bases). CDR1 and CDR2 from the germline V gene are SGHTA and FQGNSA. Trimming shortened V by 1 base and J by 1 base, and 8 bases separated the two germline ends. This CDR3 is built from 15 residues. The CDR3: CASSLVGLSGNTIYF. Partial CDR3 DNA: TGTGCCAGCAGCTTAGTGGGACTATCTGGAAACACC.

On this clone itself: The CDR3 extends 3 residues past the end of the read, so its final part is completed from the germline J gene. The chain is built from TRBV2 and TRBJ2-7; no definite D call. The V end lost 7 bases, the J end lost 0 bases, and 13 bases lay between the germline ends. The CDR3 sequence is 14 residues long. Looked up from germline, CDR1 is SNHLY and CDR2 is FYNNEI. CDR3 sequence reads: CASNPDGYSYEQYF. The part of the CDR3 DNA that was read is TGTGCCAGCAACCCAGACGGGTACTCCTACGAG.

Regarding this clone: The CDR3 is cut off 3 residues early in the read; its end comes from the germline J gene. V usage is TRBV10-3 and J usage is TRBJ2-7, with a possible D match to TRBD1 (5 bases). Germline V gene sequence: CDR1 ENHRY, CDR2 SYGVKD. Trimming took 6 bases from V and 5 from J, leaving 11 bases between them. This CDR3 is 12 amino acids long. The sequenced CDR3 bases are TGTGCCATCAGAAGGCAGGGTAACGAG. Protein: CAIRRQGNE. The whole CDR3 protein is CAIRRQGNEQYF.

Of note for this clone: The CDR3 extends 3 residues past the end of the read, so its final part is completed from the germline J gene. V gene TRBV12-3 or TRBV12-4 combines with J gene TRBJ1-3, with D unresolved. The CDR3 extends over 12 amino acids. The ends were cut back, 2 bases at V and 8 bases at J, with 7 bases in the middle. The CDR3 here is CASSLNSDTIYF. Incomplete CDR3 DNA: TGTGCCAGCAGTTTAAATTCGGACACC.

On this clone itself: With the read ending 3 residues before the CDR3 end, the germline J gene is used to fill in that end. Other DNA sequences from this sample encode an identical CDR3 as well. The chain uses TRBV2 and TRBJ2-1; 7 bases align to TRBD2. The CDR3 sequence is 15 residues long. The V gene end was trimmed by 8 bases and the J gene end by 7 bases; junction bases not matched to a gene: 14. CDR1 SNHLY and CDR2 FYNNEI come from the germline V gene. The sequenced CDR3 bases are TGTGCCAGCTCTTCCCGGAGAGGACTAGGGAATGAG. Protein sequence: CASSSRRGLGNE. The full CDR3 reads CASSSRRGLGNEQFF.

Points on this clone: The read ends 3 residues before the CDR3 terminus; that terminus is restored from the germline J gene. This chain links TRBV18 with TRBJ2-4; D possibly uses TRBD1 or TRBD2 (5 bases each). The CDR3 contains 15 residues. Germline V gene lookup returns CDR1 KGHSH and CDR2 LQKENI. The CDR3 sequence is CASSPSTSGNQGQYF. Incomplete CDR3 DNA: TGTGCCAGCTCACCTAGCACCTCCGGGAACCAGGGT.

In the case of this clone: The CDR3 goes on 3 residues after the read ends, and that part is filled in from the germline J gene. The J gene is TRBJ2-1, the V gene TRBV9, with TRBD1 matching over 7 bases. This CDR3 has 16 amino acids. V lost 4 bases, J lost 4 bases, and 11 bases stayed unmatched. Germline values: CDR1 SGDLS, CDR2 YYNGEE. The chain's CDR3 is CASSNLRDSNYNEQFF. CDR3 DNA (partial): TGTGCCAGCAGCAACCTTCGGGACAGCAATTACAATGAG.

Remarks on this clone: The observed sequence ends 3 residues before the CDR3 terminus, with the missing tail filled in from the germline J gene. V and J are TRBV7-3 and TRBJ2-3; 8 positions match TRBD2. The V and J ends lost 4 bases and 8 bases, in that order; junction bases with no gene match: 2. There are 12 residues in the CDR3. The germline V gene has CDR1 SGHTA and CDR2 FQGTGA. The chain's CDR3 is CASSSGGGTQYF. CDR3 DNA (partial): TGTGCCAGCAGCTCCGGGGGGGGTACG.

The part of the CDR3 DNA that was read is TGTGCCAGCAGCTCAGGAGGGGATACC. Translation: CASSSGGDT. The CDR3 reads in full as CASSSGGDTYTF. This chain joins TRBV11-3 and TRBJ1-2; tentatively, D is TRBD1 (5 bases). The CDR3 is cut off 3 residues early in the read; its end comes from the germline J gene. This CDR3 has 12 residues. Germline CDR1 and CDR2: SGHNT and YENEEA.

CDR3 amino acids: CASNSGTGGDYTF. The part of the CDR3 DNA that was read is TGTGCCAGCAACTCCGGGACAGGGGGCGAC. V gene TRBV7-9 combines with J gene TRBJ1-2; 12 nucleotides match TRBD1. The read ends 3 residues before the CDR3 terminus; that terminus is restored from the germline J gene. The CDR3 is 13 amino acids. CDR1 and CDR2 (germline): SEHNR, FQNEAQ (reference sequence).

Regarding this clone: The CDR3 extends 3 residues past the end of the read, so its final part is completed from the germline J gene. V usage is TRBV5-1 and J usage is TRBJ1-1; 9 bases line up with TRBD1. Germline V gives CDR1 SGHRS, CDR2 YFSETQ. This CDR3 is 20 amino acids long. V was clipped by 3 bases and J by 0 bases; unmatched bases: 18. The CDR3 bases that were read are TGCGCCAGCAGCTCCCAGGCTTGGGACAGGGATGGTTATGTGAACACTGAA. Residues: CASSSQAWDRDGYVNTE. The CDR3, in full, reads CASSSQAWDRDGYVNTEAFF.